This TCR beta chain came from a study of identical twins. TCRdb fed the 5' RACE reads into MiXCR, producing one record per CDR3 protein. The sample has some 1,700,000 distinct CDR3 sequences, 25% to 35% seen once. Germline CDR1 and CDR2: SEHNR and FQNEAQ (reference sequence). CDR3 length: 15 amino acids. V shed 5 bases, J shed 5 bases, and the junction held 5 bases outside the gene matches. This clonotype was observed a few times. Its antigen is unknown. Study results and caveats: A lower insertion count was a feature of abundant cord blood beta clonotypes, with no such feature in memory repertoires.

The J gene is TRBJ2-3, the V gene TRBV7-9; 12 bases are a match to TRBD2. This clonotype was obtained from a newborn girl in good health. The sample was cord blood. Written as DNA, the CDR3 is TGTGCCAGCAGCCCTAGCGGGGGGGTGCTAGATACGCAGTATTTT. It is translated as CASSPSGGVLDTQYF.